One and the same sample provided the 27 T cell receptor beta chains below, sequenced in a study of blood T cells in healthy people across ages. Next came a second PCR, run for about 7 to 12 cycles, which used a sample-barcoded 5' primer along with a J-beta primer mix. One entry per CDR3 protein results from TCRdb running MiXCR on the 5' RACE reads. The sample lists 710,000 or so distinct CDR3 sequences; about 32% were seen once. The specimen was blood. Receptors were obtained from an elderly woman in good health.

The chain links TRBV11-3 to TRBJ2-3; perhaps TRBD2 as D (5 bases). This CDR3 comprises 14 residues. From germline, CDR1 is SGHNT and CDR2 YENEEA. V lost 5 bases and J lost 1, with 10 bases in between. As DNA, the CDR3 is TGTGCCAGCAGCACCCGGACTGGCACAGATACGCAGTATTTT. Translating gives CASSTRTGTDTQYF.

The chain is built from TRBV5-1 and TRBJ2-7; 7 positions agree with TRBD2. The CDR3 is 17 amino acids. Trimming took 0 bases from V and 4 from J; bases not matched to a gene: 13. CDR1 SGHRS and CDR2 YFSETQ come from the germline V gene. CDR3 loop: CASSLETREAPPYEQYF. The CDR3 coding sequence is TGCGCCAGCAGCTTGGAGACCCGGGAGGCCCCACCTTACGAGCAGTACTTC.

The J gene is TRBJ1-5, the V gene TRBV6-2 or TRBV6-3; D unclear. Looked up from germline, CDR1 is MNHEY and CDR2 is SVGEGT. This CDR3 has 14 residues. Deletions cut 2 bases from V and 11 bases from J, with 16 bases between. CDR3 nucleotide sequence: TGTGCCAGCAGTTACGAGGCAGGCGCTGGGACCCAGCATTTT. Its protein is CASSYEAGAGTQHF.

V is TRBV7-2 and J is TRBJ1-3; 7 positions agree with TRBD1. Germline V gives CDR1 SGHTA, CDR2 FQGNSA. V dropped 3 bases and J dropped 0; count of bases not matched to a gene: 5. The CDR3 is made up of 16 amino acids. CDR3 protein: CASSFQTGYSGNTIYF. CDR3 nucleotide sequence: TGTGCCAGCAGCTTCCAGACAGGGTACTCTGGAAACACCATATATTTT. Variable domain in full (rest from reference TRBV7-2 and TRBJ1-3): GAGVSQSPSNKVTEKGKDVELRCDPISGHTALYWYRQSLGQGLEFLIYFQGNSAPDKSGLPSDRFSAERTGGSVSTLTIQRTQQEDSAVYLCASSFQTGYSGNTIYFGEGSWLTVV.

This clonotype was counted between two and nine times. This may be a read error, as it is one base from a much larger clone. The chain links TRBV20-1 to TRBJ2-3; 13 positions agree with TRBD2. CDR1 is DFQATT and CDR2 is SNEGSKA in the germline V gene (reference sequence). The CDR3 consists of 15 residues. The CDR3 nucleotides are TGCGGTGCTAGAGTGACTAGCGGGGGGTGGTTTGCGCAGTATTTT. This gives the protein CGARVTSGGWFAQYF.

This clonotype was picked up many times. The genes are TRBV6-5 and TRBJ1-2; tentatively, D is TRBD1 (6 bases). The germline V gene has CDR1 MNHEY and CDR2 SVGAGI. With 6 bases removed from V and 7 bases from J, the gap between germline ends came to 18 bases. The CDR3 length is 14 residues. CDR3 sequence (DNA): TGTGCCAGCAGGCTTCCTGAACAGGGAGGTGGCTACACCTTC. This encodes CASRLPEQGGGYTF.

This clonotype was recorded at least ten times. The gene calls are TRBV12-3 or TRBV12-4 and TRBJ2-1, with D perhaps TRBD2 (5 bases). This CDR3 spans 16 amino acids. Deletions cut 4 bases from V and 8 bases from J, with 21 bases between. The CDR3 bases are TGTGCCAGCAGTTCCCGGAGGCCCGGGGATATCGATGAGCAGTTCTTC. Translation gives CASSSRRPGDIDEQFF.

J is TRBJ1-2 and V is TRBV20-1, with D maybe TRBD1 (6 bases). Trimming stripped 3 bases from V and 6 bases from J, with 17 bases between. Per germline, CDR1 DFQATT and CDR2 SNEGSKA (reference sequence). This CDR3 has 14 residues. The CDR3 loop is CSARKPTGFNGYTF. The CDR3 coding sequence is TGCAGTGCTAGGAAACCGACAGGTTTTAATGGCTACACCTTC.

Here the CDR3 reads CASSLGGTGGSGELFF. CDR3 bases: TGTGCCAGCAGCTTAGGCGGGACAGGGGGATCCGGGGAGCTGTTTTTT. The chain is built from TRBV11-2 and TRBJ2-2, with 11 nucleotides matching TRBD1. The V segment lost 1 base and the J segment 6 bases; nucleotides outside the gene matches: 4. CDR1 and CDR2 (germline): SGHAT, FQNNGV. The CDR3 length is 16 residues.

The rearrangement joins TRBV5-1 to TRBJ2-7; TRBD1 matches 11 bases. The trim removed 6 bases at V and 5 bases at J, leaving 4 bases unmatched. Germline CDR1 reads SGHRS; CDR2 reads YFSETQ. The CDR3 has 13 residues. CDR3 nucleotides: TGCGCCAGCACCCGGACAGGGGGCAACGAGCAGTACTTC. It codes for CASTRTGGNEQYF.

On this clonotype itself: This could be a read error, since a much larger clone is one nucleotide away. The rearrangement links TRBV6-6 to TRBJ2-6; TRBD1 is a possible D gene (5 bases). CDR1 MNHNY and CDR2 SVGAGI come from the germline V gene (reference sequence). The CDR3 extends over 15 amino acids. For the CDR3, the DNA is TGTGCCAGCCAGGATGCAGTCTCTGGGGCCAACGTCCGGACTTTC. It is translated as CASQDAVSGANVRTF.

The V gene is TRBV28, the J gene TRBJ1-2, with D perhaps matching TRBD1 (5 bases). The CDR3 is 10 residues long. Germline CDR1 reads MDHEN; CDR2 reads SYDVKM. Trimming cost V 11 bases and J 6 bases, with 10 bases left between them. CDR3 in amino acids: CACGGNGYTF. Written as DNA, the CDR3 is TGTGCCTGCGGGGGGAATGGCTACACCTTC.

About this clonotype itself: One junction end disagrees with the germline gene, perhaps due to a read error. The J gene is TRBJ1-5, the V gene TRBV27; D unclear. This CDR3 region has 15 residues. The germline CDR1 and CDR2 sequences are MNHEY and SMNVEV (reference sequence). The CDR3 sequence: CANSLLRGGNQPQHF. The CDR3 region has the DNA TGTGCCAACAGTTTGCTTCGGGGAGGCAATCAGCCCCAGCATTTT.

V and J are TRBV19 and TRBJ2-1; D possibly corresponds to TRBD1 (6 bases). V was trimmed by 5 bases and J by 7 bases, leaving 27 bases between them. CDR1 LNHDA and CDR2 SQIVND come from the germline V gene (reference sequence). This CDR3 has 18 residues. The CDR3 nucleotides are TGTGCCAGTAGTCGACTCTGGACACAGGGTTTTCGGGTTAATGAGCAGTTCTTC. Residues: CASSRLWTQGFRVNEQFF. The full variable domain, its missing parts supplied by reference TRBV19 and TRBJ2-1, is DGGITQSPKYLFRKEGQNVTLSCEQNLNHDAMYWYRQDPGQGLRLIYYSQIVNDFQKGDIAEGYSVSREKKESFPLTVTSAQKNPTAFYLCASSRLWTQGFRVNEQFFGPGTRLTVL.

This clonotype was recorded at least ten times. The V call is TRBV4-3, the J call TRBJ1-6; D not resolved. The CDR3 runs to 14 residues. V shed 1 base and J shed 7 bases, with 8 bases lying between them. Germline V CDR1 and CDR2: LGHNA, YSLEER. CDR3: CASSQGTWNSPLHF. CDR3 bases: TGCGCCAGCAGCCAAGGGACGTGGAATTCACCCCTCCACTTT.

The sample holds many counts of this clonotype. This chain uses TRBV11-3 with TRBJ1-5; D gene unclear. Germline lookup yields CDR1 SGHNT and CDR2 YENEEA. The CDR3 runs to 14 residues. V was shortened by 2 bases and J by 2 bases, with 7 bases between the two germline ends. The DNA of the CDR3 is TGTGCCAGCAGCTTAAGGTGGGGCAATCAGCCCCAGCATTTT. Translation: CASSLRWGNQPQHF. The whole variable domain, remainder taken from reference TRBV11-3 and TRBJ1-5, is EAGVVQSPRYKIIEKKQPVAFWCNPISGHNTLYWYLQNLGQGPELLIRYENEEAVDDSQLPKDRFSAERLKGVDSTLKIQPAELGDSAVYLCASSLRWGNQPQHFGDGTRLSIL.

This clonotype was counted many times. The chain uses TRBV30 and TRBJ1-5; perhaps TRBD1 as D (5 bases). CDR1 GTSNPN and CDR2 SVGIG come from the germline V gene (reference sequence). This CDR3 spans 15 amino acids. V lost 1 base and J lost 2, with 12 bases in between. The CDR3 DNA follows: TGTGCCTGGAGTGGCCTCGGCAGGGGCAATCAGCCCCAGCATTTT. It translates to CAWSGLGRGNQPQHF.

This chain joins TRBV14 and TRBJ2-5; TRBD1 matches 8 bases. The CDR3 has 16 residues. The ends lost 4 bases at V and 4 bases at J; junction bases unmatched: 11. Germline CDR1 is SGHDN and CDR2 is FVKESK. CDR3 protein: CASSPSYRGMGETQYF. The CDR3 DNA reads as TGTGCCAGCAGCCCCTCTTACAGGGGGATGGGAGAGACCCAGTACTTC.

This clonotype has more than one count but fewer than ten. A much more abundant neighbour one base away suggests this may be a read error. The J gene is TRBJ2-6, the V gene TRBV20-1; maybe TRBD1 (5 bases). Germline CDR1 and CDR2: DFQATT and SNEGSKA (reference sequence). The CDR3 totals 13 residues. The CDR3, as DNA: TGCAGTGCTCTCCACTCTGGGGCCAACGTCCGGACTTTC. It specifies CSALHSGANVRTF.

This clonotype was seen at least ten times. The chain carries TRBV12-3 or TRBV12-4 and TRBJ1-2, with TRBD1 as a possible D gene (6 bases). Trimming stripped 6 bases from V and 6 bases from J, with 26 bases between. The CDR3 length is 17 residues. This CDR3 is CASSPMGGALFQDGYTF. The CDR3 coding sequence is TGTGCCAGCAGCCCCATGGGGGGCGCGTTATTTCAAGATGGCTACACCTTC.

Only a few counts were recorded for this clonotype. This chain uses TRBV9 with TRBJ1-5; D is ambiguous. The V end was cut by 2 bases, the J end by 3 bases, with 12 bases between. There are 15 residues in the CDR3. Germline V gene lookup returns CDR1 SGDLS and CDR2 YYNGEE. The CDR3 nucleotides are TGTGCCAGCAGCGTCTCGGGGATCGACAATCAGCCCCAGCATTTT. As protein: CASSVSGIDNQPQHF. Full variable domain (remainder filled in from reference TRBV9 and TRBJ1-5): DSGVTQTPKHLITATGQRVTLRCSPRSGDLSVYWYQQSLDQGLQFLIQYYNGEERAKGNILERFSAQQFPDLHSELNLSSLELGDSALYFCASSVSGIDNQPQHFGDGTRLSIL.

This clonotype was seen a few times. The V call is TRBV9, the J call TRBJ2-5; TRBD2 agrees at 8 bases. Unmatched junction bases numbered 4, after V lost 0 bases and J lost 0 bases. Germline CDR1 is SGDLS and CDR2 is YYNGEE. This CDR3 contains 16 residues. In DNA form, the CDR3 reads TGTGCCAGCAGCGTAGAAAAGCGGGGGTACCAAGAGACCCAGTACTTC. This codes for CASSVEKRGYQETQYF.

Many counts were recorded for this clonotype. The J gene is TRBJ1-2, the V gene TRBV29-1; no reliable D call. The germline CDR1 and CDR2 sequences are SQVTM and ANQGSEA. CDR3 size: 11 residues. Trimming removed 4 bases from V and 6 bases from J, with 9 bases in between. DNA for the CDR3: TGCAGCGTTGGTGTAGTCGATGGCTACACCTTC. Amino acid sequence: CSVGVVDGYTF. Full variable domain (missing parts from reference TRBV29-1 and TRBJ1-2): SAVISQKPSRDICQRGTSLTIQCQVDSQVTMMFWYRQQPGQSLTLIATANQGSEATYESGFVIDKFPISRPNLTFSTLTVSNMSPEDSSIYLCSVGVVDGYTFGSGTRLTVV.

A remark on this clonotype: At one boundary the junction diverges from the germline segment, which might be a read error. The chain links TRBV3-1 to TRBJ2-3; D is undetermined. This CDR3 is 15 amino acids long. Germline-derived CDR1 and CDR2 are LGHDT and YNNKEL (reference sequence). Here the CDR3 reads CASNQVPLSTDTQYF. The DNA for the CDR3 is TGTGCCAGCAACCAAGTGCCCCTTAGCACAGATACGCAGTATTTT.

This clonotype was detected only a few times. This may be a read error, as it is one base from a much larger clone. The gene calls are TRBV11-3 and TRBJ2-5, with TRBD2 as a possible D gene (6 bases). The length of the CDR3 is 12 residues. Deletions cut 4 bases from V and 11 bases from J, with 14 bases between. Germline V CDR1 and CDR2: SGHNT, YENEEA. CDR3 residues: CASSSTGTQQYF. CDR3 DNA: TGTGCCAGCAGCTCCACCGGGACTCAGCAGTACTTC.

The rearrangement joins TRBV12-3 or TRBV12-4 to TRBJ1-6; 7 bases are a match to TRBD1. The CDR3 is made up of 15 amino acids. The V gene end was trimmed by 3 bases and the J gene end by 10 bases; junction bases not matched to a gene: 9. For the CDR3, the DNA is TGTGCCAGCAGTTTTGGAGACAGGGTTGTCTCACCCCTCCACTTT. Protein product: CASSFGDRVVSPLHF.

The sample holds many counts of this clonotype. V usage is TRBV19 and J usage is TRBJ1-2; D may be TRBD1 (6 bases). Trimming left V 3 bases short and J 2 bases short, with 28 bases between. CDR1 LNHDA and CDR2 SQIVND come from the germline V gene (reference sequence). The CDR3 runs 20 residues. DNA of the CDR3: TGTGCCAGTAGTATGGCCTTTGTGAGGTCGGACAGAACTTACAACTATGGCTACACCTTC. This sequence encodes CASSMAFVRSDRTYNYGYTF.